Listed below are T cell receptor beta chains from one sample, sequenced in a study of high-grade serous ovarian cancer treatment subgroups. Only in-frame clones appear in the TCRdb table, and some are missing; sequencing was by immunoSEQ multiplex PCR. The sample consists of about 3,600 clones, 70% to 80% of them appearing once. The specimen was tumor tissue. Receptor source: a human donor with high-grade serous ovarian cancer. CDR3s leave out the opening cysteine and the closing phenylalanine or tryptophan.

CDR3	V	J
ASSFTRQNTGELF	TRBV11-2	TRBJ2-2
ASSVGEPGELF	TRBV9	TRBJ2-2
ASSQELARVKF	TRBV4-3	TRBJ2-1
ASSASRNQIPADQY	TRBV6-1	TRBJ2-5
SVGREGGTQY	TRBV29-1	TRBJ2-5
ASSFSGTGELF	TRBV5-1	TRBJ2-2
ASSFAGGATNEKLF	TRBV11-2	TRBJ1-4
AGTGGPTNEKLF	TRBV30	TRBJ1-4
ASSQDRAAGGLRPYNEQF	TRBV4-1	TRBJ2-1
ATQYDRAPVGTGELF	TRBV15	TRBJ2-2
ASSLAPRNTEAF	TRBV7-8	TRBJ1-1
ASSSWGETSEAF	TRBV5-4	TRBJ1-1
ASSQPLVGVDEKLF	TRBV4-2	TRBJ1-4
AISVTANQPQH	TRBV10-3	TRBJ1-5
ASRSGGSTDTQY	TRBV2	TRBJ2-3
AISSLGQGHEQY	TRBV10-3	-
ASSSGAYNEQF	TRBV19	TRBJ2-1
ASSLGWGGHYNEQF	TRBV5-1	TRBJ2-1
ANRTSGDVRYPNDYNEQF	TRBV5-1	TRBJ2-1
ASNYGGGGDTQY	TRBV6-1	TRBJ2-3
ASSPIYLSYNSPLH	TRBV28	TRBJ1-6
ASSIRNRGGVEQY	TRBV19	TRBJ2-7
ASSPSGGASYNEQF	TRBV11-2	TRBJ2-1
ASDRVTNEQY	TRBV4-1	TRBJ2-7
ATSRDVGNEKLF	TRBV15	TRBJ1-4
ASSLPGQGEDTQY	TRBV27	TRBJ2-3
ASTPGQGARGYT	TRBV2	TRBJ1-2
ASSTIPSSYNEQF	TRBV13	TRBJ2-1
SAFTSGTPI	TRBV20-1	TRBJ2-1
ASSLLRPEGKETQY	TRBV7-6	TRBJ2-5
ASSQDLRLAGPRGTQY	TRBV4-1	TRBJ2-5
ASSLGTYGYT	TRBV4-2	TRBJ1-2
ASSLVAARVMNTEAF	TRBV28	TRBJ1-1
ASSPGDRGLYNSPLH	TRBV5-6	TRBJ1-6
ASSQGRGPQYEQY	TRBV7-9	TRBJ2-7
ASSFGRGTQY	TRBV7-8	TRBJ2-5
ASGSPTGELF	TRBV27	TRBJ2-2
ASTKWERTEAF	TRBV2	TRBJ1-1
ASSIQGESYEQY	TRBV6-6	TRBJ2-7
ARWCWRSGDTEAF	TRBV7-5	TRBJ1-1
ASSYEGGVAEAF	TRBV6-5	TRBJ1-1
ASSLYREGYEQY	TRBV28	TRBJ2-7
ASSEQGQGLYGYT	TRBV2	TRBJ1-2
ASSRGMGGNEQF	TRBV19	TRBJ2-1
ASSSRTNHYEQY	TRBV7-2	TRBJ2-7
ASKGGVDSSPLH	TRBV2	TRBJ1-6
ASSITGAVNQPQH	TRBV19	TRBJ1-5
ASSSRGGGETQY	TRBV27	TRBJ2-5
ASSDGRATNEKLF	TRBV2	TRBJ1-4
ASTPRQGSNQPQH	TRBV7-7	TRBJ1-5
ASSADRVGDEQY	TRBV9	TRBJ2-7
ASISAYGYT	TRBV6-5	TRBJ1-2
ASSTRQGENSYEQY	TRBV21-1	TRBJ2-7
ASSDGIQGNYGYT	TRBV5-1	TRBJ1-2
AISTPGQGSTEAF	TRBV10-3	TRBJ1-1